The 20 T cell receptor beta chains presented below share a single source sample, sequenced in a study of T cells expressing NK-cell markers. TCRdb re-called the 5' RACE reads and gives one entry per CDR3 protein, without DNA. In all, the sample yields about 150,000 distinct CDR3 sequences. Sequencing used blood T cells: a sorted CD56 or NKG2C T cell subset, CD4+ or CD8+ T cells, or bulk PBMC T cells (not recorded which). These receptors originate from a woman in her 50s in good health.

The chain's CDR3 is CASSPPEGDSTDTQYF. This chain uses TRBV7-9 with TRBJ2-3; TCRdb proposes TRBD1, but this gene call is untestable without DNA. This CDR3 spans 16 amino acids. Per germline, CDR1 SEHNR and CDR2 FQNEAQ (reference sequence).

V is TRBV6-2 or TRBV6-3 and J is TRBJ2-5; TCRdb's D call, TRBD2, is unchecked because there is no DNA. Germline lookup yields CDR1 MNHEY and CDR2 SVGEGT. The CDR3 is 14 amino acids. CDR3 residues: CASSYGTRQETQYF.

The chain couples TRBV20-1 to TRBJ2-5; TCRdb's D gene call, TRBD2, goes unchecked for lack of DNA. The CDR3 sequence is 13 residues long. Looked up from germline, CDR1 is DFQATT and CDR2 is SNEGSKA (reference sequence). CDR3 amino acids: CSARPGNRETQYF.

The rearrangement uses TRBV11-2 and TRBJ2-7. The germline CDR1 and CDR2 sequences are SGHAT and FQNNGV. The CDR3 length is 15 residues. This CDR3 reads CASSLVYGSDYEQYF.

The V call is TRBV12-3 or TRBV12-4, the J call TRBJ1-3. CDR3 length equals 15 residues. CDR3 loop: CASSFEQGSGNTIYF.

The rearrangement joins TRBV19 to TRBJ1-2; TCRdb's assignment of TRBD1 cannot be checked, as there is no DNA. In germline, CDR1 is LNHDA, CDR2 SQIVND (reference sequence). The CDR3 has 15 residues. CDR3: CASSDSSNLYYGYTF.

The rearrangement joins TRBV27 to TRBJ2-4; TCRdb indicates TRBD1, and absent DNA this call remains unverified. The germline V gene has CDR1 MNHEY and CDR2 SMNVEV (reference sequence). This CDR3 contains 17 residues. The CDR3 is CASSLSIPQDPGGIQYF.

The chain uses TRBV12-3 or TRBV12-4 and TRBJ2-5; the D call of TRBD2 rests on TCRdb alone, since no DNA is present to check it. There are 16 residues in the CDR3. The CDR3 region is CASSPRGLADEETQYF.

This chain links TRBV5-1 with TRBJ2-1. This CDR3 comprises 15 residues. Germline assignment: CDR1 SGHRS and CDR2 YFSETQ. Here the CDR3 reads CASSLESGSYNEQFF. The variable domain in full, completed from reference TRBV5-1 and TRBJ2-1, reads KAGVTQTPRYLIKTRGQQVTLSCSPISGHRSVSWYQQTPGQGLQFLFEYFSETQRNKGNFPGRFSGRQFSNSRSEMNVSTLELGDSALYLCASSLESGSYNEQFFGPGTRLTVL.

This chain uses TRBV4-1 with TRBJ1-5. The CDR3 contains 13 residues. Germline loops: CDR1 MGHRA, CDR2 YSYEKL. CDR3 residues: CASSHPSNQPQHF.

The chain couples TRBV30 to TRBJ2-1; TCRdb indicates TRBD2, and absent DNA this call remains unverified. This CDR3 comprises 13 residues. Germline CDR1 and CDR2: GTSNPN and SVGIG (reference sequence). CDR3 loop: CAWSLAGYNEQFF.

This chain connects TRBV20-1 to TRBJ2-5; the TCRdb call, TRBD2, lacks DNA for checking. Germline assignment: CDR1 DFQATT and CDR2 SNEGSKA (reference sequence). This CDR3 comprises 15 residues. This CDR3 is CSARDDTAGQETQYF.

V usage is TRBV20-1 and J usage is TRBJ1-6; there is no DNA to check the TCRdb D call of TRBD1. The CDR3 consists of 13 residues. In germline, CDR1 is DFQATT, CDR2 SNEGSKA (reference sequence). CDR3 sequence: CRDPQRGNSPLHF.

J is TRBJ1-1 and V is TRBV6-1. Germline loops: CDR1 MNHNS, CDR2 SASEGT. The CDR3 sequence is 14 residues long. The CDR3 spells CASSEATDYTEAFF.

V and J are TRBV15 and TRBJ1-1; TCRdb's D call of TRBD1 is untestable without DNA. Germline V lookup: CDR1 LNHNV, CDR2 YYDKDF (reference sequence). The CDR3 has 15 amino acids. The CDR3 spells CATSNLETGNTEAFF. Combining the CDR3 with reference TRBV15 and TRBJ1-1 gives the whole variable domain DAMVIQNPRYQVTQFGKPVTLSCSQTLNHNVMYWYQQKSSQAPKLLFHYYDKDFNNEADTPDNFQSRRPNTSFCFLDIRSPGLGDTAMYLCATSNLETGNTEAFFGQGTRLTVV.

The chain is built from TRBV12-3 or TRBV12-4 and TRBJ1-1. The CDR3 is made up of 14 amino acids. CDR3 residues: CASSGGELNTEAFF.

V is TRBV7-9 and J is TRBJ2-1; as DNA is missing, the TRBD1 call by TCRdb cannot be tested. The CDR3 contains 15 residues. Germline V gene sequence: CDR1 SEHNR, CDR2 FQNEAQ (reference sequence). Here the CDR3 reads CASSLRERVYNEQFF.

The J gene is TRBJ2-7, the V gene TRBV3-1; checking the TCRdb D call of TRBD1 is not possible without DNA. The germline V gene encodes CDR1 LGHDT and CDR2 YNNKEL (reference sequence). This CDR3 spans 14 amino acids. The CDR3 reads CASSQDWPGNEQYF.

CDR3 in amino acids: CASSLRGYEQYF. The V call is TRBV7-9, the J call TRBJ2-7; TCRdb proposes TRBD1, but this gene call is untestable without DNA. Germline assignment: CDR1 SEHNR and CDR2 FQNEAQ (reference sequence). The CDR3 has 12 residues.

The genes are TRBV27 and TRBJ1-2. The CDR3 totals 12 residues. Germline V lookup: CDR1 MNHEY, CDR2 SMNVEV (reference sequence). The CDR3 is CASSHGGVGYTF.